These T cell receptor beta chains were read from a single sample in a study of regulatory T cells in long-lasting Graves disease. TCRdb reprocessed the multiplex PCR reads via MiXCR and lists one record per CDR3 protein. The repertoire includes 650,000 to 850,000 distinct CDR3 sequences, roughly 30% of them detected once, and 42% sits in the top ten. Source: peripheral blood mononuclear cells (PBMCs), taken when the disease was refractory, from a patient treated with antithyroid drugs. These receptors all come from a female donor with Graves disease. The CDR3 runs from the conserved cysteine through the conserved F or W. D genes are given only for firm matches. Clone size is not always given. Where it is, it says once, few, many or a class for expanded clones.

V gene	D gene	J gene	clone size	CDR3 DNA	CDR3 protein
TRBV2	TRBD1	TRBJ1-1	many	TGTGCCAGCAGTGAAGTCGCAGGGGGCTTTGAAGCTTTCTTT	CASSEVAGGFEAFF
TRBV30	-	TRBJ1-4	few	TGTGCCCTTATGGGGGTGCGGGAAAAACTGTTTTTT	CALMGVREKLFF
TRBV3-1	-	TRBJ1-6	-	TGTGCCAGCAGCCGCGGCCCAGGGGCGACAAATTCACCCCTCCACTTT	CASSRGPGATNSPLHF
TRBV29-1	-	TRBJ2-7	few	TGCAGCGTATCTACGGGGAGAACCTACGAGCAGTACTTC	CSVSTGRTYEQYF
TRBV2	-	TRBJ1-1	many	TGTGCCGACCGTCATTTGCAGGCCTCGAACACTGAAGCTTTCTTT	CADRHLQASNTEAFF
TRBV5-5	TRBD1	TRBJ1-4	few	TGTGCCAGCAGCTTGGCAGGTCGGACAGGCGAAAAACTGTTTTTT	CASSLAGRTGEKLFF
TRBV19	TRBD1	TRBJ2-7	few	TGTGCCAGTAGTTTCGGACAGGGAGCGACCTACGAGCAGTACTTC	CASSFGQGATYEQYF
TRBV11-2	-	TRBJ2-7	many	TGTGCCAGCAGCCCCCTGTATCGAAACTACGAGCAGTACTTC	CASSPLYRNYEQYF
TRBV19	-	TRBJ1-1	-	TGTGCCACCCGCCACAGGGATCATGGCTCCCTTGACACTGAAGCTTTCTTT	CATRHRDHGSLDTEAFF
TRBV10-3	-	TRBJ2-2	few	TGTGCCATCAGTGAGTACGACCCCGGGGAGCTGTTTTTT	CAISEYDPGELFF
TRBV5-1	TRBD2	TRBJ2-7	-	TGCGCCAGCAGCCCTGGATGGGCGGGAGGGACCTACGAGCAGTACTTC	CASSPGWAGGTYEQYF
TRBV30	TRBD1	TRBJ2-5	-	TGTGCCTGGAGTTCAGGGGGCCAAGAGACCCAGTACTTC	CAWSSGGQETQYF
TRBV5-1	-	TRBJ1-4	-	TGCGCCAGCAGCCTCAGGACCGGAGCAAATAATGAAAAACTGTTTTTT	CASSLRTGANNEKLFF
TRBV10-2	-	TRBJ2-5	-	TGCGCCAGCAGTGACCTCATGGTAGGGTACACAGAGACCCAGTACTTC	CASSDLMVGYTETQYF
TRBV5-1	TRBD1	TRBJ2-2	-	TGCGCCAGCAGCCCCGGACAGGGACCGACCGGGGAGCTGTTTTTT	CASSPGQGPTGELFF
TRBV3-1	-	TRBJ1-2	-	TGTGCCAGCAGCCAAGCAGGGCATGGCTACACCTTC	CASSQAGHGYTF
TRBV20-1	TRBD2	TRBJ2-5	few	TGCAGTGCTAGAGATGAGTTAAGCGGGAGGGCCCTCGAGACCCAGTACTTC	CSARDELSGRALETQYF
TRBV6-1	TRBD1	TRBJ2-7	-	TGTGCCAGCAGTGAAATCGGGACAGGGGTCGAGCAGTACTTC	CASSEIGTGVEQYF
TRBV5-4	TRBD1	TRBJ1-2	-	TGTGCCAGCAGCTTGATGAGACAGGGGAAATCCTCCTACTATGGCTACACCTTC	CASSLMRQGKSSYYGYTF
TRBV5-4	-	TRBJ1-2	-	TGTGCCAGCAGCCCCCCGGAGTGGAGCTATGGCTACACCTTC	CASSPPEWSYGYTF
TRBV5-5	TRBD1	TRBJ2-5	few	TGTGCCAGCAGCTTGAATGGGGACAGGGCCTTCCAAGAGACCCAGTACTTC	CASSLNGDRAFQETQYF
TRBV7-7	-	TRBJ1-4	few	TGTGCTAGCAGCTCCCAGGGCGGCGAAAAACTGTTTTTT	CASSSQGGEKLFF
TRBV20-1	-	TRBJ1-4	few	TGCAGTGCTAGATCCTTGGCTGAAAAACTGTTTTTT	CSARSLAEKLFF
TRBV5-1	-	TRBJ1-4	-	TGCGCCAGCAGCCCGCTGAGGGGAGCAACTAATGAAAAACTGTTTTTT	CASSPLRGATNEKLFF
TRBV25-1	-	TRBJ2-6	-	TGTGCCAGCACCGGATGCCCAACATTCCAGAGCGAGTTTTTGGCTGGGGCCAACGTCCTGACTTTC	CASTGCPTFQSEFLAGANVLTF
TRBV6-1	-	TRBJ1-2	few	TGTGCCAGCAGTGGCGTTCGTGGGCCATCTTTGATCGGCTACACCTTC	CASSGVRGPSLIGYTF
TRBV7-6	-	TRBJ1-6	-	TGTGCCAGCAGCCCGGATAGCTCCTATAATTCACCCCTCCACTTT	CASSPDSSYNSPLHF
TRBV6-2/TRBV6-3	-	TRBJ1-5	few	TGTGCCAGCAGTTACTCTGCAAGTCAGCCCCAGCATTTT	CASSYSASQPQHF